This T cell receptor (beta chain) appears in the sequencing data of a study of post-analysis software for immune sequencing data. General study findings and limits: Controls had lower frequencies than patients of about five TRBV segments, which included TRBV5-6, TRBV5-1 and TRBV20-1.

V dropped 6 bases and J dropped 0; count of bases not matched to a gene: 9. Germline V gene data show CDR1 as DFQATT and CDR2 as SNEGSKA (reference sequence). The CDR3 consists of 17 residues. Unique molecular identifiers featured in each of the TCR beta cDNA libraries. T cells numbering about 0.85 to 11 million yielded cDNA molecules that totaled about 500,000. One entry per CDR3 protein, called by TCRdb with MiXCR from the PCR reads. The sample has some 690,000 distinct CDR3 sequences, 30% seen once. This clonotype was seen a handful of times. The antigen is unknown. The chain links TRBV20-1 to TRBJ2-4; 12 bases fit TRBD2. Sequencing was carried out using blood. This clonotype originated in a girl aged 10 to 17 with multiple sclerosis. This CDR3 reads CSANLAGGPLAKNIQYF. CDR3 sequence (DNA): TGCAGTGCCAATCTAGCGGGAGGGCCCCTAGCCAAAAACATTCAGTACTTC.